Listed here are 25 T cell receptor beta chains from one sample, sequenced in a study of blood T cell repertoires in COVID-19. TCRdb keeps only in-frame clones here, not all; method: immunoSEQ multiplex PCR. Counted here are fewer than 350,000 clones, around 89% occurring once; the ten biggest clones make up about 4.6%. The sample consisted of peripheral blood. The receptor set was obtained from a man in his forties with acute or convalescent COVID-19.

The V and J genes are TRBV6-5 and TRBJ1-2; no firm D call. Trimming stripped 0 bases from V and 3 bases from J, with 11 bases between. CDR3 size: 15 residues. The germline CDR1 and CDR2 sequences are MNHEY and SVGAGI. CDR3 in DNA: TGTGCCAGCAGTTACTCGAATCTAGGCGACTATGGCTACACCTTC. Amino acid sequence: CASSYSNLGDYGYTF.

The V and J genes are TRBV18 and TRBJ2-2; 7 bases are shared with TRBD1. The germline CDR1 and CDR2 sequences are KGHSH and LQKENI. This CDR3 has 13 residues. The junction had 5 bases not matched to a gene; V was cut back by 8 bases and J by 5 bases. The CDR3 loop is CASRPTGTGELFF. CDR3 bases: TGTGCCAGCCGACCGACAGGGACCGGGGAGCTGTTTTTT. Looking up the rest from reference TRBV18 and TRBJ2-2 gives the full variable domain: NAGVMQNPRHLVRRRGQEARLRCSPMKGHSHVYWYRQLPEEGLKFMVYLQKENIIDESGMPKERFSAEFPKEGPSILRIQQVVRGDSAAYFCASRPTGTGELFFGEGSRLTVL.

J is TRBJ2-2 and V is TRBV11-3; D is possibly TRBD1 (6 bases). Looked up from germline, CDR1 is SGHNT and CDR2 is YENEEA. Deletions cut 5 bases from V and 4 bases from J, with 8 bases between. The CDR3 has 13 amino acids. The CDR3 coding sequence is TGTGCCAGCAGCAGGGGGACCACCGGGGAGCTGTTTTTT. Its protein is CASSRGTTGELFF.

The chain uses TRBV5-4 and TRBJ1-4; 8 bases align to TRBD1. CDR3 size: 19 residues. J gave up 0 bases and V 4 bases, and 14 bases lay outside the gene matches. Looked up from germline, CDR1 is SGHNT and CDR2 is YYREEE (reference sequence). CDR3 DNA sequence: TGTGCCAGCAGCCCACGCCCCTGGCAGGGGGCCTCAACTAATGAAAAACTGTTTTTT. Translating it yields CASSPRPWQGASTNEKLFF.

This clone was detected only a few times. The genes are TRBV24-1 and TRBJ2-5; tentatively, D is TRBD1 (6 bases). The CDR3 extends over 16 amino acids. Germline CDR1 and CDR2: KGHDR and SFDVKD. Trimming took off 2 bases at V and 6 bases at J, with 18 bases between the two ends. CDR3 region: CATSDSRAWDTQTQYF. The CDR3 DNA reads TGTGCCACCAGTGATTCGAGAGCTTGGGACACCCAGACCCAGTACTTC.

This rearrangement joins TRBV5-8 to TRBJ1-6; tentatively, D is TRBD1 (6 bases). Germline CDR1 SGHTS, CDR2 YDEGEE. V was shortened by 9 bases and J by 4 bases, with 14 bases between the two germline ends. There are 14 residues in the CDR3. CDR3 in amino acids: CAIDDRMYNSPLHF. CDR3 nucleotides: TGTGCCATTGACGACAGGATGTATAATTCACCCCTCCACTTT.

The chain joins TRBV30 to TRBJ2-4, with D possibly matching TRBD1 (6 bases). CDR1 is GTSNPN, CDR2 SVGIG, per germline (reference sequence). The CDR3 has 13 amino acids. V lost 3 bases to trimming and J lost 1 base, with 7 bases between them. CDR3 sequence: CAWSQGAKNIQYF. CDR3 DNA sequence: TGTGCCTGGAGCCAGGGGGCCAAAAACATTCAGTACTTC.

The chain joins TRBV3-1 (or the pseudogene TRBV3-2) to TRBJ1-5; D remains ambiguous. The CDR3 length is 14 residues. V lost 1 base, J lost 5 bases, and 9 bases lay in between. In germline, CDR1 is LGHDT, CDR2 YNNKEL (reference sequence). The CDR3 region is CASSQGGFDQPQHF. The CDR3 nucleotides are TGTGCCAGCAGCCAAGGAGGGTTCGATCAGCCCCAGCATTTT.

V gene TRBV7-3 combines with J gene TRBJ2-3; 15 nucleotides match TRBD2. After removal of 4 bases from V and 5 bases from J, the junction contained 7 bases not matched to a gene. Germline assignment: CDR1 SGHTA and CDR2 FQGTGA. This CDR3 has 17 residues. The CDR3 DNA reads as TGTGCCAGCAGCTCCCAACCGGGACTAGCGGGGGGAGATACGCAGTATTTT. Amino acids: CASSSQPGLAGGDTQYF.

This clone was seen once. V gene TRBV30 combines with J gene TRBJ1-5; D call uncertain. Trimming took off 3 bases at V and 1 base at J, with 13 bases between the two ends. Germline V gives CDR1 GTSNPN, CDR2 SVGIG (reference sequence). The CDR3 runs to 15 residues. CDR3: CAWRVKGGSNQPQHF. Written as DNA, the CDR3 is TGTGCCTGGAGGGTTAAAGGAGGGAGCAATCAGCCCCAGCATTTT.

V usage is TRBV5-1 and J usage is TRBJ1-1, with D uncertain. This CDR3 spans 13 amino acids. With 7 bases removed from V and 2 bases from J, the gap between germline ends came to 12 bases. Per germline, CDR1 SGHRS and CDR2 YFSETQ. The CDR3 DNA sequence: TGCGCCAGCGCCTGGTGGAGTAACACTGAAGCTTTCTTT. Protein: CASAWWSNTEAFF.

This sequence joins TRBV6-5 and TRBJ1-1; D gene uncertain. V lost 5 bases to trimming and J lost 0 bases, with 7 bases between them. Germline CDR1 is MNHEY and CDR2 is SVGAGI. The length of the CDR3 is 13 residues. For the CDR3, the DNA is TGTGCCAGCAGTCTAACGGTGAACACTGAAGCTTTCTTT. Amino acids: CASSLTVNTEAFF.

CDR3 sequence reads: CASSKAGANNEQFF. In DNA, the CDR3 is TGTGCCAGCAGTAAAGCGGGGGCCAACAATGAGCAGTTCTTC. The chain links TRBV6-4 to TRBJ2-1, with 8 positions matching TRBD2. CDR3 length: 14 residues. Germline loops: CDR1 MRHNA, CDR2 SNTAGT. V lost 5 bases and J lost 5; bases outside the gene matches: 5.

The V call is TRBV4-1, the J call TRBJ2-3; a possible D gene is TRBD2 (6 bases). The germline CDR1 and CDR2 sequences are MGHRA and YSYEKL. V lost 0 bases and J 11 bases, leaving 12 bases between the germline ends. This CDR3 region has 13 residues. The CDR3 reads CASSQDMGGKQYF. The CDR3, as DNA: TGCGCCAGCAGCCAAGATATGGGGGGAAAGCAGTATTTT.

This clone was recorded many times. The rearrangement uses TRBV19 and TRBJ1-1, with 7 bases aligning to TRBD1. V was pared by 1 base and J by 7 bases, with 6 bases of the junction left unmatched. The V gene's germline CDR1 is LNHDA and CDR2 SQIVND (reference sequence). The length of the CDR3 is 14 residues. Here the CDR3 DNA reads TGTGCCAGTAGTATAGTTTCAGGGGGGAATGAAGCTTTCTTT. Amino acid sequence: CASSIVSGGNEAFF.

The CDR3 DNA is TGTGCCAGCAGTTCGAGGACAGACTATGGCTACACCTTC. This sequence encodes CASSSRTDYGYTF. The chain joins TRBV27 to TRBJ1-2, with D possibly being TRBD1 (6 bases). CDR1 and CDR2 (germline): MNHEY, SMNVEV (reference sequence). This CDR3 region has 13 residues. V lost 4 bases and J 3 bases, leaving 9 bases between the germline ends.

CDR3 protein: CASRLAGAMGLEQYF. In DNA form, the CDR3 reads TGTGCCAGCAGACTAGCGGGGGCCATGGGGCTCGAGCAGTACTTC. The chain uses TRBV2 and TRBJ2-7; 11 bases are shared with TRBD2. The CDR3 runs to 15 residues. Trimming cost V 6 bases and J 6 bases; bases outside gene matches: 10. CDR1 and CDR2 (germline): SNHLY, FYNNEI.

This rearrangement joins TRBV5-1 to TRBJ1-2; maybe TRBD1 (6 bases). The CDR3 contains 13 residues. Germline V gene data show CDR1 as SGHRS and CDR2 as YFSETQ. Trimming cost V 4 bases and J 7 bases, with 14 bases left between them. CDR3 in DNA: TGCGCCAGCAGCGAGACAGGTGCCTCTGGCTACACCTTC. This sequence encodes CASSETGASGYTF.

The V call is TRBV6-5, the J call TRBJ2-1; TRBD2 aligns across 11 bases. The CDR3 loop spans 15 amino acids. With V trimmed by 6 bases and J by 4 bases, 5 bases remained unmatched. Germline lookup yields CDR1 MNHEY and CDR2 SVGAGI. CDR3 sequence: CASRSGLAEYNEQFF. The CDR3 nucleotides are TGTGCCAGCAGATCGGGACTAGCGGAGTACAATGAGCAGTTCTTC.

V usage is TRBV27 and J usage is TRBJ1-1, with TRBD1 as a possible D gene (5 bases). CDR3 length: 15 amino acids. Deletions cut 2 bases from V and 6 bases from J, with 16 bases between. Germline CDR1 MNHEY, CDR2 SMNVEV (reference sequence). The chain's CDR3 is CASSLDPGYKAEAFF. CDR3 nucleotides: TGTGCCAGCAGTTTAGATCCAGGGTATAAGGCTGAAGCTTTCTTT.

The rearrangement links TRBV5-4 to TRBJ2-1; 8 nucleotides line up with TRBD1. V was clipped by 4 bases and J by 9 bases; unmatched bases: 6. The germline CDR1 and CDR2 sequences are SGHNT and YYREEE (reference sequence). The CDR3 extends over 13 amino acids. CDR3 coding DNA: TGTGCCAGCAGCATAACAGGGGGAGGTGAGCAGTTCTTC. It yields the protein CASSITGGGEQFF.

The chain links TRBV21-1 to TRBJ1-1. TRBV21-1 is deemed a pseudogene. This CDR3 contains 13 residues. Here the CDR3 DNA reads TGTGCCAGCAGCAATAATAAGAACACTGAAGCTTTCTTT. The encoded protein is CASSNNKNTEAFF.

The chain uses TRBV5-1 and TRBJ2-5, with D tentatively TRBD2 (5 bases). This CDR3 region has 15 residues. With 0 bases removed from V and 5 bases from J, the gap between germline ends came to 14 bases. Germline CDR1 and CDR2: SGHRS and YFSETQ. CDR3 sequence: CASSLAEGITETQYF. The CDR3 nucleotides are TGCGCCAGCAGCTTGGCCGAGGGCATCACTGAGACCCAGTACTTC. Using reference TRBV5-1 and TRBJ2-5 for the parts outside the CDR3, the full variable domain is KAGVTQTPRYLIKTRGQQVTLSCSPISGHRSVSWYQQTPGQGLQFLFEYFSETQRNKGNFPGRFSGRQFSNSRSEMNVSTLELGDSALYLCASSLAEGITETQYFGPGTRLLVL.

V gene TRBV5-1 combines with J gene TRBJ2-5, with TRBD1 as a possible D gene (5 bases). The germline CDR1 and CDR2 sequences are SGHRS and YFSETQ. The CDR3 length is 17 residues. V lost 0 bases and J 2 bases, leaving 17 bases between the germline ends. The CDR3 protein is CASSLEGATDFQETQYF. Written as DNA, the CDR3 is TGCGCCAGCAGCTTGGAGGGTGCGACAGACTTTCAAGAGACCCAGTACTTC.

The chain employs TRBV19 and TRBJ1-1; D uncertain. V was clipped by 6 bases and J by 1 base, with 15 bases between them. The CDR3 has 15 amino acids. CDR1 and CDR2 from the germline V gene are LNHDA and SQIVND (reference sequence). This CDR3 reads CASSPISNTNTEAFF. As DNA, the CDR3 is TGTGCCAGTAGCCCCATTTCTAATACGAACACTGAAGCTTTCTTT. Drawing the rest from reference TRBV19 and TRBJ1-1, the complete variable domain is DGGITQSPKYLFRKEGQNVTLSCEQNLNHDAMYWYRQDPGQGLRLIYYSQIVNDFQKGDIAEGYSVSREKKESFPLTVTSAQKNPTAFYLCASSPISNTNTEAFFGQGTRLTVV.